These 24 T cell receptor beta chains originate from one sample sequenced in a study of molecular identifiers for immune sequencing clone quantification. In TCRdb, the PCR reads were re-called with MiXCR into one record per CDR3 protein. The sample holds 300,000 to 400,000 distinct CDR3 sequences; about 22% are singletons and the top ten take roughly 0.7%. The specimen was naive CD8+ T cells from blood, with Jurkat cell RNA spiked in. Regarding subset: FACS-sorted CD8+CD4-CCR7+CD45RA+ naive T cells. Receptors were obtained from a human donor in good health. Some libraries in this study had Jurkat cell RNA spiked in.

This clonotype was seen at least ten times. V and J are TRBV7-2 and TRBJ2-6; TRBD1 agrees at 7 bases. CDR1 and CDR2 from the germline V gene are SGHTA and FQGNSA. The V gene end was trimmed by 4 bases and the J gene end by 0 bases; junction bases not matched to a gene: 6. The CDR3 consists of 17 residues. CDR3 amino acids: CASSSATGYSGANVLTF. Here the CDR3 DNA reads TGTGCCAGCAGCTCAGCGACAGGGTACTCTGGGGCCAACGTCCTGACTTTC.

Notes on this clonotype: A much larger clonotype is one base distant, so this may be a read error. V usage is TRBV20-1 and J usage is TRBJ2-7; 11 nucleotides agree with TRBD2. The length of the CDR3 is 14 residues. Germline V lookup: CDR1 DFQATT, CDR2 SNEGSKA (reference sequence). Trimming removed 5 bases from V and 6 bases from J; junction bases left unmatched: 9. The CDR3 protein is CSAPSSGGPCEQYF. In DNA form, the CDR3 reads TGCAGTGCTCCGTCTAGCGGGGGGCCATGCGAGCAGTACTTC.

This chain links TRBV19 with TRBJ2-7; D could derive from TRBD1 or TRBD2 (5 bases each). Looked up from germline, CDR1 is LNHDA and CDR2 is SQIVND (reference sequence). Trimming pared 8 bases from V and 2 bases from J, leaving 10 bases between. This CDR3 spans 12 amino acids. The CDR3 reads CASAGATYEQYF. The CDR3 DNA sequence: TGTGCCAGTGCCGGGGCTACCTACGAGCAGTACTTC.

The chain employs TRBV3-1 and TRBJ2-7; a possible D gene is TRBD1 (6 bases). The ends were cut back, 6 bases at V and 2 bases at J, with 14 bases in the middle. The germline V gene encodes CDR1 LGHDT and CDR2 YNNKEL (reference sequence). The CDR3 has 14 residues. As DNA, the CDR3 is TGTGCCAGCAGGTCGGTGGGGGCACCCTACGAGCAGTACTTC. It encodes CASRSVGAPYEQYF.

About this clonotype: Germline and junction disagree at one end, which may indicate a read error. J is TRBJ1-1 and V is TRBV12-3 or TRBV12-4; 8 bases match TRBD1. CDR3 length: 16 residues. CDR3: CASSPFIVRGHTEAFF. The CDR3 nucleotides read TGTGCCAGCAGTCCCTTTATAGTCAGGGGGCATACTGAGGCTTTCTTT.

This clonotype showed up many times. The chain carries TRBV12-3 or TRBV12-4 and TRBJ1-4; TRBD1 might be the D (5 bases). The CDR3 runs to 14 residues. V lost 3 bases and J 6 bases, leaving 11 bases between the germline ends. The CDR3 coding sequence is TGTGCCAGCAGTTTCGGCAGGGCCGATGAAAAACTGTTTTTT. As protein: CASSFGRADEKLFF.

The CDR3 loop is CSVESGMTSGTYEQYF. The CDR3 region has the DNA TGCAGCGTTGAATCAGGGATGACTAGCGGAACCTACGAGCAGTACTTC. J is TRBJ2-7 and V is TRBV29-1, with 9 bases aligning to TRBD2. The CDR3 is 16 amino acids. Unmatched junction bases numbered 10, after V lost 2 bases and J lost 2 bases. The germline V gene encodes CDR1 SQVTM and CDR2 ANQGSEA.

This clonotype was detected only a few times. The rearrangement joins TRBV5-5 to TRBJ1-6, with D unclear. Germline V gives CDR1 SGHKS, CDR2 YYEKEE (reference sequence). V lost 0 bases to trimming and J lost 11 bases, with 15 bases between them. The CDR3 covers 15 residues. The CDR3 is CASSLDSGSQAPLHF. The CDR3 DNA is TGTGCCAGCAGCTTGGATTCTGGGAGTCAGGCACCCCTCCACTTT.

This clonotype was recorded at least ten times. The chain recombines TRBV4-3 with TRBJ2-3; D perhaps matches TRBD2 (6 bases). The CDR3 length is 15 residues. In germline, CDR1 is LGHNA, CDR2 YSLEER. The V end was cut by 2 bases, the J end by 7 bases, with 16 bases between. The CDR3 DNA reads as TGCGCCAGCAGCCAATCTGCTAGCGAGCTGAATACGCAGTATTTT. Its protein is CASSQSASELNTQYF.

This clonotype was observed once. This may be a read error: a much more frequent sequence differs by one nucleotide. The chain uses TRBV29-1 and TRBJ2-1; 14 bases map to TRBD2. The end of the DNA is better explained by TRBJ2-7, so the J call may be wrong. The germline CDR1 and CDR2 sequences are SQVTM and ANQGSEA. The CDR3 has 18 amino acids. CDR3 loop: CSVDGTSGGRPFYNEQYF. The CDR3, as DNA: TGCAGCGTTGACGGGACTAGCGGGGGCCGGCCCTTCTACAATGAGCAGTACTTC.

The chain employs TRBV2 and TRBJ2-7; D may correspond to TRBD1 or TRBD2 (5 bases each). Trimming shortened V by 7 bases and J by 2 bases, and 12 bases separated the two germline ends. The V gene's germline CDR1 is SNHLY and CDR2 FYNNEI. This CDR3 comprises 13 residues. CDR3 in amino acids: CASTRGAPYEQYF. The CDR3 nucleotides read TGTGCCAGCACACGAGGGGCTCCCTACGAGCAGTACTTC.

The chain recombines TRBV7-9 with TRBJ1-1; possible D gene TRBD1, 5 bases. Trimming pared 1 base from V and 3 bases from J, leaving 12 bases between. Germline lookup yields CDR1 SEHNR and CDR2 FQNEAQ (reference sequence). The CDR3 is 15 residues long. CDR3 sequence reads: CASSLGAGRDTEAFF. The CDR3 region has the DNA TGTGCCAGCAGCTTAGGGGCAGGGCGAGACACTGAAGCTTTCTTT.

As concerns this clonotype: One junction end does not reproduce the germline sequence, and a read error may be involved. The rearrangement uses TRBV5-4 and TRBJ2-5; 10 bases agree with TRBD1. The CDR3 is 15 amino acids. Germline V gene lookup returns CDR1 SGHNT and CDR2 YYREEE (reference sequence). The CDR3 sequence: CASSPTGTGVETRYF. The CDR3 coding sequence is TGTGCCAGCAGCCCTACCGGGACAGGGGTAGAGACCCGGTACTTC.

This clonotype has at least ten counts. The rearrangement joins TRBV5-1 to TRBJ2-3; 12 bases align to TRBD2. The CDR3 spans 15 residues. J lost 4 bases, V lost 4 bases, and 4 bases had no gene match. Germline values: CDR1 SGHRS, CDR2 YFSETQ. The CDR3 DNA is TGCGCCAGCAGCCTTACTAGCGGGGGGCCAGATACGCAGTATTTT. Its protein product is CASSLTSGGPDTQYF.

The J gene is TRBJ1-2, the V gene TRBV5-4, with D tentatively TRBD1 (6 bases). CDR3 length: 15 amino acids. Germline CDR1 is SGHNT and CDR2 is YYREEE (reference sequence). V gave up 4 bases and J gave up 8 bases, with 21 bases separating them. The CDR3: CASSPRTESLEGYTF. The DNA for the CDR3 is TGTGCCAGCAGCCCCCGGACAGAATCCCTGGAGGGCTACACCTTC.

This chain joins TRBV20-1 and TRBJ2-7; D remains ambiguous. The CDR3 has 14 residues. Looked up from germline, CDR1 is DFQATT and CDR2 is SNEGSKA (reference sequence). Trimming left V 6 bases short and J 0 bases short, with 15 bases between. The DNA of the CDR3 is TGCAGTGCCGAAAATGCTGTAAGCTCCTACGAGCAGTACTTC. Amino acids: CSAENAVSSYEQYF.

The J gene is TRBJ2-3, the V gene TRBV4-1, with TRBD2 as a possible D gene (6 bases). The V gene's germline CDR1 is MGHRA and CDR2 YSYEKL. CDR3 length: 15 residues. The germline V and J ends were trimmed by 1 base and 0 bases, with 8 bases remaining between them. The CDR3 region is CASSQGLDSTDTQYF. In DNA, the CDR3 is TGCGCCAGCAGCCAAGGACTAGATAGCACAGATACGCAGTATTTT.

About this clonotype: Just one base apart from a much larger clone, this may be a read error. This chain links TRBV29-1 with TRBJ2-7, with 10 positions matching TRBD2. Germline assignment: CDR1 SQVTM and CDR2 ANQGSEA. The CDR3 is made up of 13 amino acids. CDR3 sequence reads: CSVGLADPYEQHF. The CDR3 nucleotides are TGCAGCGTAGGACTAGCGGATCCCTACGAGCAGCACTTC.

The chain couples TRBV6-2 or TRBV6-3 to TRBJ1-1; D not certain. The CDR3 sequence is 14 residues long. V lost 4 bases, J lost 5 bases, and 14 bases lay in between. From germline, CDR1 is MNHEY and CDR2 SVGEGT. This chain's CDR3 is CASSSDKLGTEAFF. CDR3 nucleotides: TGTGCCAGCAGTTCCGACAAACTCGGGACTGAAGCTTTCTTT.

This clonotype was found many times. The V and J genes are TRBV28 and TRBJ1-1; 7 bases match TRBD1. Germline CDR1 reads MDHEN; CDR2 reads SYDVKM. Trimming at V came to 4 bases and at J to 0 bases, leaving 17 bases not matched to a gene. This CDR3 region has 19 residues. The CDR3: CASSSSILRGTELNTEAFF. CDR3 coding DNA: TGTGCCAGCAGTTCCTCTATCCTTCGAGGGACAGAACTGAACACTGAAGCTTTCTTT.

Turning to this clonotype: One end of the junction varies from germline; a read error may be responsible. This rearrangement joins TRBV12-3 or TRBV12-4 to TRBJ2-1; TRBD2 matches 10 bases. The CDR3 length is 17 residues. CDR3 bases: TGTGCCAGCAGTCCCCCTAGCGGGAGAATGACCTACAATGGGCAGTTCTTC. Translating gives CASSPPSGRMTYNGQFF.

The chain recombines TRBV13 with TRBJ1-4, with unresolved D. Germline CDR1 is PRHDT and CDR2 is FYEKMQ (reference sequence). V was trimmed by 5 bases and J by 7 bases, leaving 20 bases between them. The CDR3 sequence is 16 residues long. The CDR3 DNA reads TGTGCCAGCAGCAACCGGCTTTCTGCGTCTAGTGAAAAACTGTTTTTT. This encodes CASSNRLSASSEKLFF.

The chain has TRBV14 and TRBJ2-7, with TRBD2 as a possible D gene (5 bases). In germline, CDR1 is SGHDN, CDR2 FVKESK. CDR3 length equals 15 residues. Trimming removed 0 bases from V and 6 bases from J, with 15 bases in between. DNA for the CDR3: TGTGCCAGCAGCCAAGATCGGTCAAGACTAAGCGAGCAGTACTTC. Protein: CASSQDRSRLSEQYF. Full variable domain (outside the CDR3, taken from reference TRBV14 and TRBJ2-7): EAGVTQFPSHSVIEKGQTVTLRCDPISGHDNLYWYRRVMGKEIKFLLHFVKESKQDESGMPNNRFLAERTGGTYSTLKVQPAELEDSGVYFCASSQDRSRLSEQYFGPGTRLTVT.

This clonotype was counted between two and nine times. This chain connects TRBV4-2 to TRBJ2-4, with D possibly TRBD2 on 6 matching bases. This CDR3 has 14 amino acids. Trimming removed 3 bases at V and 5 bases at J, with 11 bases between. Per the germline V gene, CDR1 is LGHNA and CDR2 is YNFKEQ. The CDR3 sequence is CASSHQGLENIQYF. CDR3 sequence (DNA): TGTGCCAGCAGCCACCAGGGACTTGAAAACATTCAGTACTTC.